This TCR beta chain was sequenced for a study of cytomegalovirus exposure and HLA in healthy donors. In the PCR, 60 Vbeta and 13 Jbeta primers were used. Here immunoSEQ multiplex PCR was the method, and the copy in TCRdb shows in-frame clones only, minus some. The data contain around 200,000 clones, about 83% of them singletons. Trimming at V came to 4 bases and at J to 4 bases, leaving 8 bases not matched to a gene. CDR3 length equals 18 residues. The germline gives CDR1 SGHRS, CDR2 YFSETQ. Healthy individuals who donated bone marrow served as the donors. In regard to this clone: Its antigen is currently unknown.

Notes on the study in general: Researchers counted 164 TCR beta chains as cytomegalovirus-associated. Only CMV serostatus was available as immune exposure information. Among the sequence variants, a highly shared cluster was likely an artifact of sequencing.

Sequences were obtained from PBMCs. The source of this sequence is a woman in her forties or fifties in good health and CMV-seropositive. The gene calls are TRBV5-1 and TRBJ2-2; 15 bases fit TRBD2. CDR3 sequence: CASSDPGLAGGLTGELFF. The CDR3 bases are TGCGCCAGCAGCGACCCTGGACTAGCGGGGGGGCTCACCGGGGAGCTGTTTTTT.